The clone carrying this T cell receptor beta chain was counted at least ten times. The CDR3 contains 16 residues. Trimming took 4 bases from V and 1 from J, leaving 14 bases between them. Germline CDR1 SQVTM, CDR2 ANQGSEA. Preparation of TCR beta libraries was done by quantitative 5'-RACE with molecular barcodes. TCRdb used MiXCR to reprocess the 5' RACE reads, holding one entry per CDR3 protein. The sample lists about 240,000 distinct CDR3 sequences, 8% to 9.5% occurring once. These data are taken from a study of CD8 T cells in ankylosing spondylitis. The receptor was isolated from a male donor with ankylosing spondylitis or in good health (not recorded which). The sequenced sample was blood, either unsorted or a sorted T cell fraction (not recorded which). This chain connects TRBV29-1 to TRBJ2-6; D uncertain. The CDR3 coding sequence is TGCAGCGTTGTTTACGCCGACCCTTCTGGGGCCAACGTCCTGACTTTC. Translation: CSVVYADPSGANVLTF.